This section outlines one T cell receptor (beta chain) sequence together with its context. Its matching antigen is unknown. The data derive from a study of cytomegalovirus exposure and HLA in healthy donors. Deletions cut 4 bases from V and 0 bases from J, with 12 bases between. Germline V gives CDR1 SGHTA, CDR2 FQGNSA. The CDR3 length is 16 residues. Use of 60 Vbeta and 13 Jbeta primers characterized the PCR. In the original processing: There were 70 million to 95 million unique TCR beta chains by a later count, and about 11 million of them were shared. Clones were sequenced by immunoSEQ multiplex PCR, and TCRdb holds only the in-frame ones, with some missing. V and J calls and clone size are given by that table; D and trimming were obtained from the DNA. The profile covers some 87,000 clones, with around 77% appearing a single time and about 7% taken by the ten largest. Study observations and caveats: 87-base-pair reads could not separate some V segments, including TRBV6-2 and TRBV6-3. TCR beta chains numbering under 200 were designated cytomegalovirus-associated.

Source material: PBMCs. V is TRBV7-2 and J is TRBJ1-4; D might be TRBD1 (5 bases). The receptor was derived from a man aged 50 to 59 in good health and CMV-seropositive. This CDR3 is CASSSRGFATNEKLFF. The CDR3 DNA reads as TGTGCCAGCAGCTCTAGGGGCTTCGCAACTAATGAAAAACTGTTTTTT.